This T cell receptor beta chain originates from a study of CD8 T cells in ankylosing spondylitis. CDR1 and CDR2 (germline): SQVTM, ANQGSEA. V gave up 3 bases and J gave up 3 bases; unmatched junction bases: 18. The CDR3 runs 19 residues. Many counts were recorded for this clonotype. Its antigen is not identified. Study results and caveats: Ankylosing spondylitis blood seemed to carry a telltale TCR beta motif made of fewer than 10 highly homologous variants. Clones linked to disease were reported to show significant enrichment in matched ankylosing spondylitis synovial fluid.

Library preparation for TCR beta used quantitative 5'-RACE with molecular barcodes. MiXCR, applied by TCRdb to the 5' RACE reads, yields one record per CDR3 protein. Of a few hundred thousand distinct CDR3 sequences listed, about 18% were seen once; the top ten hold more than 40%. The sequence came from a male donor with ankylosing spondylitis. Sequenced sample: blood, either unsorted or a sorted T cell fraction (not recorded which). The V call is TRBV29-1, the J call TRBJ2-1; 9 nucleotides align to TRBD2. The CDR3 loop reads CSVDLTSGASRTFYNEQFF. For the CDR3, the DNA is TGCAGCGTTGACCTGACTAGCGGAGCTTCGCGGACCTTCTACAATGAGCAGTTCTTC.